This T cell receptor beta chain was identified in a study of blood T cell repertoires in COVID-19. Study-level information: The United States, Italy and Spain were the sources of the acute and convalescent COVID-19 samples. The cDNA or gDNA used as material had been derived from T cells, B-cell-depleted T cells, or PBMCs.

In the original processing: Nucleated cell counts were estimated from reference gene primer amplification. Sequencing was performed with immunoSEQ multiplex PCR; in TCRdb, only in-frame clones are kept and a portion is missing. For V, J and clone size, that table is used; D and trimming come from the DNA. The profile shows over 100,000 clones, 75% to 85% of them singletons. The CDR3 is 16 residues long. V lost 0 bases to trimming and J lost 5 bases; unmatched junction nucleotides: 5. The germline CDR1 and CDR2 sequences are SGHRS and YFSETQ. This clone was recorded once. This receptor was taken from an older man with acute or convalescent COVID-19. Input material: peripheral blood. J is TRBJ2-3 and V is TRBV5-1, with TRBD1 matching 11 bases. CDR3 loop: CASSLAGQGALDTQYF. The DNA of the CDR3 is TGCGCCAGCAGCTTGGCCGGACAGGGGGCTTTAGATACGCAGTATTTT.